Each of the 32 T cell receptor beta chains below was sequenced from the same sample in a study of tumor-infiltrating lymphocytes in oesophageal squamous cell carcinoma. MiXCR was run by TCRdb on the PCR reads, yielding one entry per CDR3 protein. Of under 20,000 distinct CDR3 sequences listed, approximately 49% were seen once; the top ten hold more than 35%. The sample was esophageal tumor tissue. Every receptor here comes from a female donor with esophageal squamous cell carcinoma.

This clonotype is deemed medium-sized. The chain joins TRBV6-6 to TRBJ2-7, with D perhaps TRBD2 (7 bases). Germline V CDR1 and CDR2: MNHNY, SVGAGI (reference sequence). Trimming pared 2 bases from V and 2 bases from J, leaving 10 bases between. The CDR3 extends over 14 amino acids. Here the CDR3 reads CASSYGGAAYEQYF. The CDR3 region has the DNA TGTGCCAGCAGTTACGGGGGGGCCGCCTACGAGCAGTACTTC.

The chain couples TRBV5-1 to TRBJ2-4; weak D call: TRBD1 (6 bases). The CDR3 loop spans 12 amino acids. V lost 4 bases to trimming and J lost 7 bases, with 9 bases between them. Germline V CDR1 and CDR2: SGHRS, YFSETQ. DNA for the CDR3: TGCGCCAGCAGCACCCAGGGGAACATTCAGTACTTC. It codes for CASSTQGNIQYF.

This clonotype was seen a handful of times. The rearrangement uses TRBV3-1 and TRBJ2-7; D gene ambiguous. Germline CDR1 reads LGHDT; CDR2 reads YNNKEL (reference sequence). Trimming took 7 bases from V and 3 from J, leaving 16 bases between them. The CDR3 extends over 14 amino acids. CDR3 residues: CASNTPGDSYEQYF. CDR3 nucleotides: TGTGCCAGCAACACCCCAGGCGATAGCTACGAGCAGTACTTC.

The chain has TRBV27 and TRBJ1-2; TRBD1 aligns across 7 bases. V lost 7 bases and J lost 7; bases outside the gene matches: 15. This CDR3 region has 15 residues. From germline, CDR1 is MNHEY and CDR2 SMNVEV (reference sequence). The CDR3 protein is CASKLGPGTDRGYTF. The CDR3 DNA reads TGTGCCAGCAAATTAGGGCCTGGGACAGATCGTGGCTACACCTTC.

The J gene is TRBJ2-1, the V gene TRBV7-2, with a weak D call TRBD2 (7 bases). V lost 2 bases, J lost 10 bases, and 18 bases lay in between. The germline V gene encodes CDR1 SGHTA and CDR2 FQGNSA. This CDR3 spans 15 amino acids. The CDR3 bases are TGTGCCAGCAGCTTATTTTACGGGGGGCCTTACGAGCAGTTCTTC. It specifies CASSLFYGGPYEQFF.

As for this clonotype: The junction departs from the called germline gene at one end, perhaps through a read error. This chain links TRBV4-1 with TRBJ2-5; 8 bases map to TRBD1. Germline values: CDR1 MGHRA, CDR2 YSYEKL. This CDR3 is 14 amino acids long. CDR3 nucleotides: TGTGCCAGCAGCCAAGAAGACAGGGGAGAGACCCAGTACTTC. Translated, it gives CASSQEDRGETQYF.

Only one count was recorded for this clonotype. The junction differs from germline at one of its ends, possibly a read error. This rearrangement joins TRBV7-4 to TRBJ2-3, with D perhaps TRBD1 (5 bases). Gene TRBJ1-2 matches the end of the DNA better, so the J call may be wrong. Germline V gives CDR1 SGHVT, CDR2 SQSDAQ. The CDR3 length is 13 residues. The CDR3 sequence: CVSTGRRMDGYTF. The CDR3 DNA sequence: TGTGTCAGCACAGGACGGAGGATGGATGGCTACACCTTC.

The rearrangement links TRBV12-3 or TRBV12-4 to TRBJ1-2, with D possibly matching TRBD1 (5 bases). This CDR3 has 17 residues. The V end was cut by 6 bases, the J end by 4 bases, with 24 bases between. The CDR3 region has the DNA TGTGCCAGCAGACTGGGCGGAGGGGCCAGTTTATCCTATGGCTACACCTTC. Protein sequence: CASRLGGGASLSYGYTF.

This clonotype has ten or more counts. This sequence joins TRBV6-4 and TRBJ2-3, with TRBD2 matching 10 bases. Germline CDR1 reads MRHNA; CDR2 reads SNTAGT. The CDR3 totals 19 residues. V was pared by 7 bases and J by 1 base, with 17 bases of the junction left unmatched. CDR3 DNA: TGTGCCAGCAAGACTTCCGGGACTAGCGCCTACGGCGGCACAGATACGCAGTATTTT. It specifies CASKTSGTSAYGGTDTQYF.

Notes on this clonotype: This CDR3 is missing its conserved last phenylalanine or tryptophan, likely due to a read error. Because the CDR3's place on the DNA is in doubt, the DNA is left out and the CDR3 is given as listed by TCRdb. The V call is TRBV6-2 or TRBV6-3, the J call TRBJ2-3; the DNA was not used to check the table's D call, TRBD1. Inclusive of both ends, the CDR3 amounts to 16 amino acids. Germline values: CDR1 MNHEY, CDR2 SVGEGT. CDR3 loop: CASRTGTGGNEQYFGP.

In this sample, this clonotype turned up many times. A read error may be the cause here, since a much bigger clone is one base away. The V and J genes are TRBV7-3 and TRBJ2-5; 8 nucleotides agree with TRBD2. Per the germline V gene, CDR1 is SGHTA and CDR2 is FQGTGA. CDR3 length: 15 amino acids. The trim removed 4 bases at V and 11 bases at J, leaving 15 bases unmatched. This CDR3 is CASSYGGLEGNEQYF. In nucleotides, the CDR3 is TGTGCCAGCAGCTACGGGGGACTAGAGGGCAATGAGCAGTACTTC. The full variable domain, rest sourced from reference TRBV7-3 and TRBJ2-5, is GAGVSQTPSNKVTEKGKYVELRCDPISGHTALYWYRQSLGQGPEFLIYFQGTGAADDSGLPNDRFFAVRPEGSVSTLKIQRTERGDSAVYLCASSYGGLEGNEQYFGPGTRLLVL.

Comment on this clonotype: Likely a read error: the CDR3 ends without its conserved phenylalanine or tryptophan. The rearrangement uses TRBV7-3 and TRBJ2-1, with TRBD1 matching 7 bases. V shed 5 bases, J shed 2 bases, and the junction held 6 bases outside the gene matches. This CDR3 is built from 15 residues. CDR1 is SGHTA and CDR2 is FQGTGA in the germline V gene. CDR3 nucleotide sequence: TGTGCCAGCAGCCCGGACAGGACGGCCTACAATGAGCAGTTCTCC. Translating gives CASSPDRTAYNEQFS.

Comments on this clonotype: The junction differs from germline at one of its ends, possibly a read error. The V call is TRBV13, the J call TRBJ2-5; the D gene is possibly TRBD1 (5 bases). CDR3 length equals 16 residues. The V gene's germline CDR1 is PRHDT and CDR2 FYEKMQ (reference sequence). CDR3 residues: CASSFGTGPKIGEQYF. The CDR3 DNA reads TGCGCCAGCAGCTTTGGAACAGGTCCGAAAATTGGTGAGCAGTACTTC.

The V gene is TRBV7-6, the J gene TRBJ1-1, with 9 bases aligning to TRBD1. Germline V lookup: CDR1 SGHVS, CDR2 FNYEAQ. The CDR3 sequence is 14 residues long. The CDR3 here is CAVQGAAKDTEAFF. In DNA form, the CDR3 reads TGTGCTGTACAGGGGGCAGCGAAGGACACTGAAGCTTTCTTT.

This rearrangement joins TRBV7-6 to TRBJ1-1, with D maybe TRBD1 (5 bases). CDR1 is SGHVS and CDR2 is FNYEAQ in the germline V gene. CDR3 length: 14 amino acids. V was pared by 1 base and J by 8 bases, with 14 bases between. In DNA, the CDR3 is TGTGCCAGCAGCTTAGAACCGAGGGGCAGAGAAGCTTTCTTT. This codes for CASSLEPRGREAFF.

In the case of this clonotype: A much larger clone lies one base from this, so it may be a read error. The CDR3 protein is CVTRTGTMQFF. Written as DNA, the CDR3 is TGTGTCACCAGGACGGGGACTATGCAGTTCTTC. The genes are TRBV15 and TRBJ2-6; TRBD2 agrees at 7 bases. Matching the DNA end better, TRBJ2-1 makes the J call doubtful. CDR1 and CDR2 from the germline V gene are LNHNV and YYDKDF (reference sequence). CDR3 length equals 11 residues.

This rearrangement joins TRBV11-2 to TRBJ2-6, with 11 positions matching TRBD1. Germline-derived CDR1 and CDR2 are SGHAT and FQNNGV. The CDR3 sequence is 16 residues long. Trimming took 4 bases from V and 4 from J; bases not matched to a gene: 3. The CDR3 sequence is CASSSGQGAGANVLTF. The CDR3, as DNA: TGTGCCAGCAGCTCCGGACAGGGGGCCGGGGCCAACGTCCTGACTTTC.

In this sample, this clonotype turned up a few times. This chain links TRBV6-1 with TRBJ1-2, with a possible D match to TRBD1 (6 bases). Trimming shortened V by 5 bases and J by 7 bases, and 17 bases separated the two germline ends. There are 14 residues in the CDR3. Germline V lookup: CDR1 MNHNS, CDR2 SASEGT. CDR3 nucleotide sequence: TGTGCCAGCAGTTATGGGGGGGCTGTTGGTGGCTACACCTTC. It yields the protein CASSYGGAVGGYTF.

This clonotype appeared once. This chain uses TRBV24-1 with TRBJ2-5, with D perhaps matching TRBD1 (6 bases). This CDR3 comprises 13 residues. V was cut by 6 bases and J by 5 bases, with 12 bases left in between. The germline gives CDR1 KGHDR, CDR2 SFDVKD. The CDR3 DNA sequence: TGTGCCACCAGTATACAGGGTGGGGAGACCCAGTACTTC. Its protein product is CATSIQGGETQYF.

The chain carries TRBV7-2 and TRBJ2-3; D might be TRBD1 (5 bases). The closer fit of TRBJ1-1 to the DNA end suggests the J call may be wrong. Germline loops: CDR1 SGHTA, CDR2 FQGNSA. The CDR3 sequence is 14 residues long. This CDR3 reads CASSSIPGTTEAFF. In nucleotides, the CDR3 is TGTGCCAGCAGCTCAATACCGGGGACCACTGAAGCTTTCTTT.

This chain connects TRBV7-9 to TRBJ2-1; 12 bases match TRBD2. V dropped 5 bases and J dropped 3; count of bases not matched to a gene: 11. This CDR3 spans 18 amino acids. The germline V gene encodes CDR1 SEHNR and CDR2 FQNEAQ (reference sequence). CDR3 coding DNA: TGTGCCAGCAGCAAATGGACTAGCGGGACAAATAACTACAATGAGCAGTTCTTC. Its translation is CASSKWTSGTNNYNEQFF.

The rearrangement links TRBV27 to TRBJ2-4, with a weak D call TRBD1 (5 bases). The J call is uncertain, as TRBJ2-1 better fits the DNA end. This CDR3 is 14 amino acids long. The germline CDR1 and CDR2 sequences are MNHEY and SMNVEV (reference sequence). CDR3 DNA: TGTGCCAGCAGTTTCTCTAGGGGCTACAATGAGCAGTTCTTC. Its protein product is CASSFSRGYNEQFF.

By share, this clonotype counts as medium-sized. The chain employs TRBV28 and TRBJ1-2; D gene unclear. V lost 2 bases to trimming and J lost 8 bases, with 18 bases between them. Germline V gene sequence: CDR1 MDHEN, CDR2 SYDVKM. The CDR3 is 15 residues long. CDR3 coding DNA: TGTGCCAGCAGTTTAGGATGGCACGGAGGTCGGGGCTACACCTTC. It yields the protein CASSLGWHGGRGYTF.

This clonotype appeared once. The V and J genes are TRBV6-1 and TRBJ2-5; no firm D call. Trimming removed 2 bases from V and 6 bases from J, with 10 bases in between. CDR3 length: 13 amino acids. CDR1 and CDR2 (germline): MNHNS, SASEGT. Here the CDR3 DNA reads TGTGCCAGCAGTGAACCGTGGTCGAAGACCCAGTACTTC. Protein sequence: CASSEPWSKTQYF.

The CDR3 sequence: CASSSTSRGYEQYF. The DNA of the CDR3 is TGTGCCAGCAGTTCAACCTCACGAGGCTACGAGCAGTACTTC. V and J are TRBV7-2 and TRBJ2-7; D not certain. Germline CDR1 and CDR2: SGHTA and FQGNSA. This CDR3 spans 14 amino acids. The V end lost 6 bases, the J end lost 3 bases, and 15 bases lay between the germline ends.

The rearrangement uses TRBV10-2 and TRBJ2-6; D remains ambiguous. The J call may be wrong; the DNA end is better matched by TRBJ2-1. Per germline, CDR1 WSHSY and CDR2 SAAADI. The CDR3 spans 11 residues. CDR3 amino acids: CASSGLNEQFF. The CDR3 DNA sequence: TGCGCCAGCAGTGGGCTCAATGAGCAGTTCTTC.

This CDR3 reads CASIEGAGGTDTQYF. In DNA form, the CDR3 reads TGTGCCAGCATCGAGGGGGCAGGGGGCACAGATACGCAGTATTTT. This chain connects TRBV28 to TRBJ2-3; 7 nucleotides match TRBD1. This CDR3 is built from 15 residues. V lost 7 bases and J lost 1; bases outside the gene matches: 8. Germline values: CDR1 MDHEN, CDR2 SYDVKM.

This clonotype showed up just once. This sequence joins TRBV4-3 and TRBJ1-2, with D unclear. The V gene lost 7 bases and the J gene lost 4 bases, with 13 bases spanning the gap. CDR3 size: 13 residues. Germline CDR1 reads LGHNA; CDR2 reads YSLEER. This CDR3 reads CASTKEGSYGYTF. The DNA for the CDR3 is TGCGCCAGCACGAAAGAGGGTAGCTATGGCTACACCTTC.

This clonotype has a single count. This chain joins TRBV7-3 and TRBJ1-1; D remains unclear. The CDR3 is 14 residues long. With 2 bases removed from V and 1 base from J, the gap between germline ends came to 8 bases. The germline gives CDR1 SGHTA, CDR2 FQGTGA. The chain's CDR3 is CASSLVAGNTEAFF. Written as DNA, the CDR3 is TGTGCCAGCAGCTTAGTGGCGGGGAACACTGAAGCTTTCTTT.

The chain couples TRBV6-1 to TRBJ1-5, with 10 bases matching TRBD1. V was clipped by 5 bases and J by 2 bases; unmatched bases: 3. Germline-derived CDR1 and CDR2 are MNHNS and SASEGT. The CDR3 runs 15 residues. CDR3 protein: CASSRDRGGNQPQHF. The CDR3 coding sequence is TGTGCCAGCAGTCGGGACAGGGGAGGCAATCAGCCCCAGCATTTT.

V gene TRBV7-8 combines with J gene TRBJ2-1, with 7 bases matching TRBD2. The V segment lost 1 base and the J segment 0 bases; nucleotides outside the gene matches: 9. This CDR3 contains 18 residues. Germline V gene sequence: CDR1 SGHVS, CDR2 FQNEAQ. The CDR3 here is CASSLGGGPLSSYNEQFF. The CDR3 coding sequence is TGTGCCAGCAGCTTAGGGGGAGGGCCCCTAAGCTCCTACAATGAGCAGTTCTTC.

Of note for this clonotype: One end of the junction fails to match germline, which may point to a read error. The chain combines TRBV11-3 with TRBJ2-5; 11 nucleotides match TRBD2. TRBJ2-1 matches the DNA end more closely, so the J call is doubtful. CDR1 is SGHNT and CDR2 is YENEEA in the germline V gene. This CDR3 has 15 residues. The CDR3 loop is CASSLGTSGLDEQFF. The CDR3 nucleotides read TGTGCCAGCAGTTTAGGGACTAGCGGCTTGGATGAGCAGTTCTTC.